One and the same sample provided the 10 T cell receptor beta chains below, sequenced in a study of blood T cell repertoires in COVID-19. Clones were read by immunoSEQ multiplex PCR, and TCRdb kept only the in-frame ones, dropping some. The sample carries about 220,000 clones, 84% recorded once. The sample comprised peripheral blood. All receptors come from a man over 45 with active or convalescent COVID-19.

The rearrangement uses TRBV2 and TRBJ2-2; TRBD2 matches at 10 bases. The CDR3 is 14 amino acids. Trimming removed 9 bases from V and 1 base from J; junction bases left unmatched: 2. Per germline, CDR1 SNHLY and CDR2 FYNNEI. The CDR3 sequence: CASSSGGNTGELFF. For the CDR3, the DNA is TGTGCCAGTTCTAGCGGGGGGAACACCGGGGAGCTGTTTTTT.

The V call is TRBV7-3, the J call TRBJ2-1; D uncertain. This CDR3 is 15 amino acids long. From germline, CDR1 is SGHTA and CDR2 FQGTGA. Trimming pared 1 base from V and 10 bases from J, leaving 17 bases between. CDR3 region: CASSLMETPHSEQFF. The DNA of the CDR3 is TGTGCCAGCAGCTTAATGGAGACTCCACATTCCGAGCAGTTCTTC.

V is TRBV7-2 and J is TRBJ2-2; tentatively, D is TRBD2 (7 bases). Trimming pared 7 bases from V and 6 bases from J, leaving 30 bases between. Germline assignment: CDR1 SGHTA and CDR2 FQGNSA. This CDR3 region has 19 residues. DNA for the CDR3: TGTGCCAGCACCCACATGGGGGCGGGAGTCGCGGGGAGGCCCGGGGAGCTGTTTTTT. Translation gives CASTHMGAGVAGRPGELFF.

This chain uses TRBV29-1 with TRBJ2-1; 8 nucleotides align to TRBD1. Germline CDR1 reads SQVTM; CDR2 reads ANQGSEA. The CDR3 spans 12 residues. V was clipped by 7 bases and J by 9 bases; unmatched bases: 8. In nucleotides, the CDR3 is TGCAGCGCCCTGACAGGGGCGGGTGAGCAGTTCTTC. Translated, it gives CSALTGAGEQFF.

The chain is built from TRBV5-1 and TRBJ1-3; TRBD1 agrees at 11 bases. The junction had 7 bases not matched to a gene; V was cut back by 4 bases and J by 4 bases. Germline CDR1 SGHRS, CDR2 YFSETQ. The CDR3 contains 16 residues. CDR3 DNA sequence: TGCGCCAGCAGCCCAGGACAGGGGGCGTACGGAAACACCATATATTTT. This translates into CASSPGQGAYGNTIYF.

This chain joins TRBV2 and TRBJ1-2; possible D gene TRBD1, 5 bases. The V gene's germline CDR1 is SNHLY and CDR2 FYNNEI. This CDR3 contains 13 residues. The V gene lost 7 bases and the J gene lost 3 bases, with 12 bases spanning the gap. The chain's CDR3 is CASIQAADYGYTF. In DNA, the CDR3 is TGTGCCAGCATACAGGCCGCTGACTATGGCTACACCTTC.

The CDR3 DNA sequence: TGTGCCACCAGCAGCGGGACTAGCGGATACAATGAGCAGTTCTTC. Residues: CATSSGTSGYNEQFF. The V gene is TRBV15, the J gene TRBJ2-1, with 11 bases matching TRBD2. J gave up 4 bases and V 3 bases, and 2 bases lay outside the gene matches. Germline lookup yields CDR1 LNHNV and CDR2 YYDKDF (reference sequence). The CDR3 has 15 amino acids.

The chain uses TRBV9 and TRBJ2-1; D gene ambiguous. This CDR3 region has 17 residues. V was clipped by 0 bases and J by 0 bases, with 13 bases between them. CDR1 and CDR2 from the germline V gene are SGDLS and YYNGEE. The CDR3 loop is CASSVGWRPSSYNEQFF. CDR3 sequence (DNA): TGTGCCAGCAGCGTAGGATGGCGGCCAAGCTCCTACAATGAGCAGTTCTTC.

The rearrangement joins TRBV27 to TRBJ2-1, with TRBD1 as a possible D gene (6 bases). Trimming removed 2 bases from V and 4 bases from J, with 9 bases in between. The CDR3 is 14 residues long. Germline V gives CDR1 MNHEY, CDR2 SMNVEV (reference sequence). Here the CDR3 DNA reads TGTGCCAGCAGTTTAAAGGACAGATACAATGAGCAGTTCTTC. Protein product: CASSLKDRYNEQFF.

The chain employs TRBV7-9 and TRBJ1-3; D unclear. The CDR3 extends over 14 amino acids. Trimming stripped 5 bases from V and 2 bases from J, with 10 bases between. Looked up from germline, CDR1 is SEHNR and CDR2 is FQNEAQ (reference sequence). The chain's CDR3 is CASSPPGTGNTIYF. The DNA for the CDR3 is TGTGCCAGCAGCCCCCCCGGGACTGGAAACACCATATATTTT.